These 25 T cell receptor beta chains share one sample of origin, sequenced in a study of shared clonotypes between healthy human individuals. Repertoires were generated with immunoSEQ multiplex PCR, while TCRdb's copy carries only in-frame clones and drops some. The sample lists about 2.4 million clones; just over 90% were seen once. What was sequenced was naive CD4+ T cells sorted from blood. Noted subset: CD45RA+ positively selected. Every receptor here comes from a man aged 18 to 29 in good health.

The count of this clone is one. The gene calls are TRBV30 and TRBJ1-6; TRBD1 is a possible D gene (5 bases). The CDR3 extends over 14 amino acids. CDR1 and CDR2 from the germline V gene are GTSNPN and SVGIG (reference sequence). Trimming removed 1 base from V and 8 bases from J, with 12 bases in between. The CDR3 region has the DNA TGTGCCTGGAGTGCCGGGACGGGCCATTCACCCCTCCACTTT. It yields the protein CAWSAGTGHSPLHF.

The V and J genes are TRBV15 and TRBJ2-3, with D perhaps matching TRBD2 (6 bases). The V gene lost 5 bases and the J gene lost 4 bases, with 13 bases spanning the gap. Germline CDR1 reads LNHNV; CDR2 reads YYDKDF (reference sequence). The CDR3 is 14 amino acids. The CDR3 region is CATSLGGNADTQYF. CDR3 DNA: TGTGCCACCAGCTTAGGCGGGAATGCAGATACGCAGTATTTT. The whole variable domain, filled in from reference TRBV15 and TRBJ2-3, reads DAMVIQNPRYQVTQFGKPVTLSCSQTLNHNVMYWYQQKSSQAPKLLFHYYDKDFNNEADTPDNFQSRRPNTSFCFLDIRSPGLGDTAMYLCATSLGGNADTQYFGPGTRLTVL.

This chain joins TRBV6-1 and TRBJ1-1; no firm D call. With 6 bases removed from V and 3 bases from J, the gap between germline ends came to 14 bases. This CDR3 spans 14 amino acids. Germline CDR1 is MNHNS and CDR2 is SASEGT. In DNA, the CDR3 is TGTGCCAGCAGGACCCGCCGCCGGGACACTGAAGCTTTCTTT. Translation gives CASRTRRRDTEAFF.

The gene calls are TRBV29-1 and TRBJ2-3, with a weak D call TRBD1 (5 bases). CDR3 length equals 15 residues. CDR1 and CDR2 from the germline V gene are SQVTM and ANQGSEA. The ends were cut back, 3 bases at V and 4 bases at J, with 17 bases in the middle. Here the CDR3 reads CSVDRVLGHPDTQYF. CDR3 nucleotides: TGCAGCGTTGATCGGGTACTGGGGCACCCAGATACGCAGTATTTT.

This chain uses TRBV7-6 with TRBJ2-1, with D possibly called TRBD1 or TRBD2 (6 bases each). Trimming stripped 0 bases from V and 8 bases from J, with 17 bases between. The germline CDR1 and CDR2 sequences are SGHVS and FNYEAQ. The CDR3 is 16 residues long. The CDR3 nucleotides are TGTGCCAGCAGCTTAGCAGGGGGAGGCAACCACCATGAGCAGTTCTTC. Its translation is CASSLAGGGNHHEQFF.

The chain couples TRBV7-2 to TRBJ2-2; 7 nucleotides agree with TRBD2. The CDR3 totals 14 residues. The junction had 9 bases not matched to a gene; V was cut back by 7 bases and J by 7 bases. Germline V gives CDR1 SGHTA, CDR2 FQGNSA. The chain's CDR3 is CASTNGLDSGELFF. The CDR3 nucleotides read TGTGCCAGCACCAACGGACTAGACAGCGGGGAGCTGTTTTTT.

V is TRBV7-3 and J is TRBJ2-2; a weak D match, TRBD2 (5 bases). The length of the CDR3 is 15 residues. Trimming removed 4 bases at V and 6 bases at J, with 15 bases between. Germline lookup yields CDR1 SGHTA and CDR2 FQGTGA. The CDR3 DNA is TGTGCCAGCAGCTCCGGGCCGCTAGCCGCCGGGGAGCTGTTTTTT. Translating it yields CASSSGPLAAGELFF.

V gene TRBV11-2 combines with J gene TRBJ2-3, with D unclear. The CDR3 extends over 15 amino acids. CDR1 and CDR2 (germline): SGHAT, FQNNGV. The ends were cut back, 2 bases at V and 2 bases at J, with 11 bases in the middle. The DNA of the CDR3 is TGTGCCAGCAGCTTACCCCGGACGCCCACAGATACGCAGTATTTT. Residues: CASSLPRTPTDTQYF.

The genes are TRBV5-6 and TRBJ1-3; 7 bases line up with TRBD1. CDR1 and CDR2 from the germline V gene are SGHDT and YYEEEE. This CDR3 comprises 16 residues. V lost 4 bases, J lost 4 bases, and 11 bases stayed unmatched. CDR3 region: CASSRGHRGTGNTIYF. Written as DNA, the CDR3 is TGTGCCAGCAGCAGGGGCCACAGGGGCACGGGAAACACCATATATTTT.

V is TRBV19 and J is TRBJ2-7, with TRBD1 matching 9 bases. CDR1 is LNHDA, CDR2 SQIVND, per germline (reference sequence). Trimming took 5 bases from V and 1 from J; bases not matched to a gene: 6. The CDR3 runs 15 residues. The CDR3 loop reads CASSVTGTGSYEQYF. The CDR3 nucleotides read TGTGCCAGTAGTGTAACCGGGACAGGGTCCTACGAGCAGTACTTC.

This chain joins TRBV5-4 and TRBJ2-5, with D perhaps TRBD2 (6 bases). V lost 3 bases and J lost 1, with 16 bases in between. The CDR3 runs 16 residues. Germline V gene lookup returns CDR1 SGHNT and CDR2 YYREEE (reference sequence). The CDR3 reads CASSSTPVAAQETQYF. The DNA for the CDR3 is TGTGCCAGCAGCTCCACCCCGGTAGCGGCCCAAGAGACCCAGTACTTC.

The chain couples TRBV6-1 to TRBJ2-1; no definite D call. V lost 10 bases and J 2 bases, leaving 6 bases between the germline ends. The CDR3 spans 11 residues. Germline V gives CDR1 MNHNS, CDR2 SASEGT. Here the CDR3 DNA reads TGTGCCACCGAAGCCTACAATGAGCAGTTCTTC. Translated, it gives CATEAYNEQFF.

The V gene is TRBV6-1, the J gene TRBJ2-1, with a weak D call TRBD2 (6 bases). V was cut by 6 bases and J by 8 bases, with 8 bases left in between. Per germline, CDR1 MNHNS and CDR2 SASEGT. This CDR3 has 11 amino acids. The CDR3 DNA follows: TGTGCCAGCAGGGACTATTATGAGCAGTTCTTC. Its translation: CASRDYYEQFF.

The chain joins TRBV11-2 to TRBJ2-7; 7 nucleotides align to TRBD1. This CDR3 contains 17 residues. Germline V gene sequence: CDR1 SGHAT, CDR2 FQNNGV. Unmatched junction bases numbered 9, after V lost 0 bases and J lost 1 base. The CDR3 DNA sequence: TGTGCCAGCAGCTTAGATTCGGACAGGCTCCCTTCCTACGAGCAGTACTTC. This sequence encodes CASSLDSDRLPSYEQYF.

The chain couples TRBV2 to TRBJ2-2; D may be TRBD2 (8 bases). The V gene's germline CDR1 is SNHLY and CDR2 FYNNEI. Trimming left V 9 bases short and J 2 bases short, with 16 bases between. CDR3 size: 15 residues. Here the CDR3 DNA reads TGTGCCAGTGGGACTAGGGGGCTTAACACCGGGGAGCTGTTTTTT. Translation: CASGTRGLNTGELFF.

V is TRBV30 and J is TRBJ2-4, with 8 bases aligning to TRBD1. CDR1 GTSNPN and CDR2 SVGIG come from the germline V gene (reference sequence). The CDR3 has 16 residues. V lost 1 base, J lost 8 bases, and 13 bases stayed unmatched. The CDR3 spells CAWSARDRRQRDIQYF. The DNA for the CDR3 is TGTGCCTGGAGTGCCAGGGACAGGAGGCAAAGGGACATTCAGTACTTC.

The CDR3 DNA reads TGTGCCGGGACTTCCGGCAGGGGTACCTACGAGCAGTACTTC. This sequence encodes CAGTSGRGTYEQYF. The chain links TRBV30 to TRBJ2-7; D is possibly TRBD1 or TRBD2 (6 bases each). The CDR3 is 14 residues long. Germline V gene data show CDR1 as GTSNPN and CDR2 as SVGIG (reference sequence). V lost 8 bases to trimming and J lost 2 bases, with 19 bases between them.

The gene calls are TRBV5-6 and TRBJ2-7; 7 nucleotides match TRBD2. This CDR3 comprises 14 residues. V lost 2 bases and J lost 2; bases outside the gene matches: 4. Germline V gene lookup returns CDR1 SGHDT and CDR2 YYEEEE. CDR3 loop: CASSFLADPYEQYF. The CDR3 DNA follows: TGTGCCAGCAGCTTCCTAGCGGATCCCTACGAGCAGTACTTC.

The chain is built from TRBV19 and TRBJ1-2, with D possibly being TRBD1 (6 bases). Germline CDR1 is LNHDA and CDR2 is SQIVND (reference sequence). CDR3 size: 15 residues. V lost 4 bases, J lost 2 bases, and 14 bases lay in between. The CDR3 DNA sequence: TGTGCCAGTAGTACAGGGGCATTTGGGAACTATGGCTACACCTTC. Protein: CASSTGAFGNYGYTF.

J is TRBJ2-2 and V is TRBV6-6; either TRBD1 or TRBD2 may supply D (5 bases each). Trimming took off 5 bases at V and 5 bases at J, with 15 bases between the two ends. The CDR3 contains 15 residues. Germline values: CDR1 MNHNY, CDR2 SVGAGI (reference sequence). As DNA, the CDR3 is TGTGCCAGCAGTCTTGAGGGGTCGTGGACCGGGGAGCTGTTTTTT. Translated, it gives CASSLEGSWTGELFF.

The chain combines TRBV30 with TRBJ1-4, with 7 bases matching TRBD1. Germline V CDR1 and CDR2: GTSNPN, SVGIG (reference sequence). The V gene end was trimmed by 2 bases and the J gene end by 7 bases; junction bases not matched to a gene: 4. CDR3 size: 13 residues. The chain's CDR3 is CAWSTDRIEKLFF. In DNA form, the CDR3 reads TGTGCCTGGAGTACGGACAGGATTGAAAAACTGTTTTTT. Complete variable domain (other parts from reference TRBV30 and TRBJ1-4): SQTIHQWPATLVQPVGSPLSLECTVEGTSNPNLYWYRQAAGRGLQLLFYSVGIGQISSEVPQNLSASRPQDRQFILSSKKLLLSDSGFYLCAWSTDRIEKLFFGSGTQLSVL.

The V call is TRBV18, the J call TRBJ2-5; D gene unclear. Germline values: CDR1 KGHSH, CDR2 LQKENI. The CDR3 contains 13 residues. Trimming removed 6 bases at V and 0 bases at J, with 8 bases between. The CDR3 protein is CASSGPNQETQYF. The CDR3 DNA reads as TGTGCCAGCTCTGGACCGAACCAAGAGACCCAGTACTTC. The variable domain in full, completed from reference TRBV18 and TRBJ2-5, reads NAGVMQNPRHLVRRRGQEARLRCSPMKGHSHVYWYRQLPEEGLKFMVYLQKENIIDESGMPKERFSAEFPKEGPSILRIQQVVRGDSAAYFCASSGPNQETQYFGPGTRLLVL.

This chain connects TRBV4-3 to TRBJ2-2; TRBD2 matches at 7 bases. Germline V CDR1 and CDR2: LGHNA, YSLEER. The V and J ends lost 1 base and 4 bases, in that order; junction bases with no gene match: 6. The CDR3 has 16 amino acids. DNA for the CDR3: TGCGCCAGCAGCCAAGCCGGGACGGGAGGCACCGGGGAGCTGTTTTTT. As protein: CASSQAGTGGTGELFF.

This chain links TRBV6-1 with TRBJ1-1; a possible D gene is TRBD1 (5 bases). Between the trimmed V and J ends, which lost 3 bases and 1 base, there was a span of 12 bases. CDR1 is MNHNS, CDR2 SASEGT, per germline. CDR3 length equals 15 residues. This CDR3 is CASSDKRGQNTEAFF. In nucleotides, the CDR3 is TGTGCCAGCAGTGATAAGAGAGGACAGAACACTGAAGCTTTCTTT.

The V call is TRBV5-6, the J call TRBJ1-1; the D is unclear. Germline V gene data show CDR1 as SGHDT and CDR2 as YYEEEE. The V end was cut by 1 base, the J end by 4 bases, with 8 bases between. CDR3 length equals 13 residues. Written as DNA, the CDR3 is TGTGCCAGCAGCTTGTCGGTGGGCACTGAAGCTTTCTTT. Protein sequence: CASSLSVGTEAFF.